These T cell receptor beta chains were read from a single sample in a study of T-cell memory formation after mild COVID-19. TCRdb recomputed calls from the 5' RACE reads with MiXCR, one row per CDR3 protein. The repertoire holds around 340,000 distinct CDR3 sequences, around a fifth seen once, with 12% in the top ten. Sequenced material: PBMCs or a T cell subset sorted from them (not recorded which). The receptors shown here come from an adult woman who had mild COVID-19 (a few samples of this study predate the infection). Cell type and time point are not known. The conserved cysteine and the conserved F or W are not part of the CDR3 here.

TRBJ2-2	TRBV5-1	ASSIREANTGELF
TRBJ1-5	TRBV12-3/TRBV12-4	ASSFMSGNQPQH
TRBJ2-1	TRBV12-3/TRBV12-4	ASRAPGEKNEQF
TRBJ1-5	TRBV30	AWSVLTGDFNQPQH
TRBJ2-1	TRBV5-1	ASSLEGSGSSYNEQF
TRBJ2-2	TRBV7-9	ASSVAVGTGELF
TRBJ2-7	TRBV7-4	ASSQGILEDEQY
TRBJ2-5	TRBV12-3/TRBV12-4	ASSLVGTKVETQY
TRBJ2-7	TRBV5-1	ASSLGQGRYEQY
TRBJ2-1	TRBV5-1	ASSLGTHEQF
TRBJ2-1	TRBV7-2	ASSPDFSSYNEQF
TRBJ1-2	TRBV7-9	ASSFTSEWHGYT
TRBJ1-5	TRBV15	ATSRTPLAQPQH
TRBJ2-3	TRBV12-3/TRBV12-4	ASSQLAGDADTQY
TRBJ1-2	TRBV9	ASSVGPGGNYGYT
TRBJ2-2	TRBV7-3	ASSSYSGGRYTGELF
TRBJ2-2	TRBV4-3	ASSQGANTGELF
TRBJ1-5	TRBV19	ASSSGKFNSNQPQH
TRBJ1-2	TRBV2	ASSEKRGTRGYT
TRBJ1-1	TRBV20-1	SAPTRGGTEAF
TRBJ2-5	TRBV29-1	SVTMRGATGERETQY
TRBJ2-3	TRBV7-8	ASSPRIRDRSDTQY
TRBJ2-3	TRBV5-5	ASGLTGGPTDTQY
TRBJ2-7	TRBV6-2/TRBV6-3	ASRNYSYEQY
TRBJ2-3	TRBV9	ASSAGQAPTDTQY
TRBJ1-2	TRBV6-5	ASSYSSTHGYT
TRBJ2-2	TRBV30	AWTRTRRTGELF
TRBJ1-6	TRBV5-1	ASSSGQGNSPLH
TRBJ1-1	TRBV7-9	ASSLIGGQLNTEAF
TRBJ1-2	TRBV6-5	ASSYSSGYYGYT
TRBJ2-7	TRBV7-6	ASSSGLAGVPSSYEQY
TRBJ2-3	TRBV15	ATSIDLGAKDTQY
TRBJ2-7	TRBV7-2	ASSSPVSGAGRGEQY
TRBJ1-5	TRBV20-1	SASVTGGPSNQPQH
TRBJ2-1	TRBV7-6	ASSSQGLSYNEQF
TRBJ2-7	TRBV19	ASSSRGISYEQY
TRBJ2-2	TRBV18	ASSPRARLVGELF
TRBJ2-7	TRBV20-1	SARARTSGYEQY
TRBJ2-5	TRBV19	ASSPGTSGETQY
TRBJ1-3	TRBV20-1	SARAAASGNTIY
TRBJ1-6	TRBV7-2	ASSFDLTGGNSPLH
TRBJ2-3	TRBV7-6	ASSPRSGWSTDTQY
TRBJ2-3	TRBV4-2	ASSQGSLKDTQY
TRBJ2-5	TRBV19	ASSIVGRSIRVETQY
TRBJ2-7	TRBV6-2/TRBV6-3	ASSPGALNYEQY
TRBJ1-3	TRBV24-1	AHKNRVIVTGNTIY
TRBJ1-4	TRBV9	ASSVGGLGQEKLF
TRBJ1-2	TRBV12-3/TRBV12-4	ASTLDRTAVYGYT
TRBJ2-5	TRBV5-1	ASSLWQGAEETQY
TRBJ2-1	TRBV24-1	ATSDFDRRNEQF
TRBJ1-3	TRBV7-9	ANQFSYGNTIY
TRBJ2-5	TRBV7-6	ASSTGLAGGPSETQY
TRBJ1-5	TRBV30	AWSTGSGGAIAQPQH